One and the same sample provided the 8 T cell receptor beta chains below, sequenced in a study of blood T cells in healthy people across ages. Then a second PCR, running roughly 7 to 11 cycles, was carried out with a sample-barcoded 5' primer and a J-beta primer mix. One entry per CDR3 protein results from TCRdb running MiXCR on the 5' RACE reads. The sample gives around 870,000 distinct CDR3 sequences, 29% of which show up once; around 16% is in the top ten. Material for sequencing was blood. The receptors derive from a woman older than 75 in good health.

The chain employs TRBV20-1 and TRBJ1-4; a possible D gene is TRBD1 (5 bases). Trimming left V 6 bases short and J 4 bases short, with 12 bases between. Per the germline V gene, CDR1 is DFQATT and CDR2 is SNEGSKA (reference sequence). The CDR3 has 13 amino acids. The CDR3 region is CSAVDSFNEKLFF. The CDR3 nucleotides are TGCAGTGCGGTCGACAGCTTTAATGAAAAACTGTTTTTT.

This clonotype showed up many times. The V and J genes are TRBV5-5 and TRBJ2-7, with D hard to call. Germline V lookup: CDR1 SGHKS, CDR2 YYEKEE (reference sequence). The CDR3 length is 13 residues. Trimming removed 4 bases at V and 1 base at J, with 9 bases between. Written as DNA, the CDR3 is TGTGCCAGCAGCACCCCCATTTCCTACGAGCAGTACTTC. This encodes CASSTPISYEQYF.

This clonotype was observed a few times. The chain employs TRBV30 and TRBJ1-2; D is ambiguous. Germline-derived CDR1 and CDR2 are GTSNPN and SVGIG (reference sequence). V gave up 6 bases and J gave up 4 bases, with 15 bases separating them. This CDR3 has 13 amino acids. The CDR3 region has the DNA TGTGCCTGCAGCTCGGGTGTGTTCTATGGCTACACCTTC. It is translated as CACSSGVFYGYTF.

This clonotype came up a few times. This may come from a read error, since a much larger clone is one base off. The chain is built from TRBV7-2 and TRBJ2-7, with 10 bases identical to TRBD2. V shed 6 bases, J shed 7 bases, and the junction held 6 bases outside the gene matches. This CDR3 contains 13 residues. Germline V gene lookup returns CDR1 SGHTA and CDR2 FQGNSA. The CDR3 bases are TGTGCCAGCAGATTAAGCGGGGGGGCTGAGCAGTACTTC. Residues: CASRLSGGAEQYF.

This clonotype was observed at least ten times. This chain connects TRBV28 to TRBJ2-7; D possibly uses TRBD1 or TRBD2 (6 bases each). The germline CDR1 and CDR2 sequences are MDHEN and SYDVKM. V lost 2 bases to trimming and J lost 6 bases, with 14 bases between them. The length of the CDR3 is 14 residues. The CDR3 sequence: CASSLMWGAIEQYF. CDR3 coding DNA: TGTGCCAGCAGTTTAATGTGGGGGGCGATCGAGCAGTACTTC.

This clonotype has a handful of counts. The V and J genes are TRBV7-2 and TRBJ1-6, with 7 bases lining up with TRBD1. With 5 bases clipped from V and 5 bases from J, the junction kept 6 bases outside the gene matches. This CDR3 has 15 residues. The germline V gene encodes CDR1 SGHTA and CDR2 FQGNSA. The CDR3 reads CASSPQGQNNSPLHF. CDR3 in DNA: TGTGCCAGCAGCCCCCAGGGACAGAATAATTCACCCCTCCACTTT.

This clonotype was observed at least ten times. The V and J genes are TRBV20-1 and TRBJ1-2; D not resolved. CDR3 length: 13 residues. CDR1 and CDR2 from the germline V gene are DFQATT and SNEGSKA (reference sequence). The V and J ends lost 1 base and 7 bases respectively, with 13 bases between them. The CDR3 loop is CSARARSTLGYTF. The DNA for the CDR3 is TGCAGTGCTAGAGCCAGATCGACCCTTGGCTACACCTTC.

The table lists this clonotype with many counts. CDR3 region: CASSGKVRGTAYEQYF. The CDR3 DNA follows: TGTGCCAGCAGCGGTAAAGTTAGAGGGACAGCCTACGAGCAGTACTTC. This chain uses TRBV21-1 with TRBJ2-7; TRBD1 was called by the table and not checked on the DNA. TRBV21-1 is a pseudogene locus. This CDR3 has 16 residues.